Each of the 9 T cell receptor beta chains below was sequenced from the same sample in a study of CD8+ T cells in alopecia areata. Reverse transcribed after extraction, RNA yielded cDNA as the sequencing template. TCRdb's copy holds only in-frame clones and misses some; the assay was immunoSEQ multiplex PCR. The sample consists of about 190,000 clones, 60% of them appearing once. Treatment defined: oral pan-JAK inhibitor, 5-10 mg twice daily. Sample: CD4+ T cells sorted from blood, taken at week 24, from a patient treated with tofacitinib. These TCRs come from a human donor with alopecia areata.

In its sample, this clone was seen once. J is TRBJ2-2 and V is TRBV6-5; D call uncertain. The CDR3 has 12 amino acids. V was pared by 2 bases and J by 4 bases, with 2 bases between. Germline assignment: CDR1 MNHEY and CDR2 SVGAGI. As DNA, the CDR3 is TGTGCCAGCAGTTACCGCACCGGGGAGCTGTTTTTT. Translated, it gives CASSYRTGELFF.

The chain uses TRBV30 and TRBJ2-3; 10 nucleotides agree with TRBD2. The CDR3 has 15 residues. CDR1 is GTSNPN, CDR2 SVGIG, per germline (reference sequence). The V gene end was trimmed by 1 base and the J gene end by 5 bases; junction bases not matched to a gene: 6. CDR3 region: CAWSGTGTSVDTQYF. The DNA of the CDR3 is TGTGCCTGGAGTGGGACCGGGACTAGCGTAGATACGCAGTATTTT.

This chain links TRBV25-1 with TRBJ1-2; D unresolved. V shed 2 bases and J shed 2 bases, with 6 bases lying between them. CDR1 MGHDK and CDR2 SYGVNS come from the germline V gene. The CDR3 totals 13 residues. CDR3 in amino acids: CASSELGNYGYTF. DNA of the CDR3: TGTGCCAGCAGTGAACTGGGGAACTATGGCTACACCTTC.

This chain connects TRBV7-8 to TRBJ2-5; 8 bases agree with TRBD2. Germline-derived CDR1 and CDR2 are SGHVS and FQNEAQ. V lost 1 base and J lost 1; bases outside the gene matches: 2. The CDR3 totals 15 residues. CDR3 DNA sequence: TGTGCCAGCAGCTTAGGCCTAGCGGGCCAAGAGACCCAGTACTTC. Encoded protein: CASSLGLAGQETQYF.

The chain combines TRBV9 with TRBJ1-1; D gene ambiguous. The CDR3 runs to 13 residues. V lost 4 bases, J lost 4 bases, and 11 bases lay in between. The germline CDR1 and CDR2 sequences are SGDLS and YYNGEE. The CDR3: CASSRLTSTEAFF. CDR3 DNA sequence: TGTGCCAGCAGCAGACTGACGAGCACTGAAGCTTTCTTT.

This clone was seen ten or more times. The rearrangement links TRBV28 to TRBJ1-1, with D possibly TRBD1 on 6 matching bases. Germline V gene data show CDR1 as MDHEN and CDR2 as SYDVKM. Deletions cut 2 bases from V and 1 base from J, with 11 bases between. This CDR3 contains 15 residues. Here the CDR3 DNA reads TGTGCCAGCAGTTTAACAGGGTTAAGGAACACTGAAGCTTTCTTT. Protein product: CASSLTGLRNTEAFF. Supplemented by reference TRBV28 and TRBJ1-1, the full variable domain reads DVKVTQSSRYLVKRTGEKVFLECVQDMDHENMFWYRQDPGLGLRLIYFSYDVKMKEKGDIPEGYSVSREKKERFSLILESASTNQTSMYLCASSLTGLRNTEAFFGQGTRLTVV.

This clone was detected a few times. This chain joins TRBV2 and TRBJ2-7, with D perhaps matching TRBD1 or TRBD2 (5 bases each). The germline V gene encodes CDR1 SNHLY and CDR2 FYNNEI. Trimming left V 10 bases short and J 6 bases short, with 16 bases between. The CDR3 length is 12 residues. CDR3 in DNA: TGTGCCACCACATTATCAGGGACCGAGCAGTACTTC. Amino acid sequence: CATTLSGTEQYF.

This clone was detected only a few times. This rearrangement joins TRBV29-1 to TRBJ2-3; TRBD2 agrees at 9 bases. The CDR3 totals 13 residues. V shed 7 bases and J 2 bases; nucleotides not matched to a gene: 4. Germline V lookup: CDR1 SQVTM, CDR2 ANQGSEA. The CDR3 sequence is CSGLAGTTDTQYF. In nucleotides, the CDR3 is TGCAGCGGGCTAGCGGGGACCACAGATACGCAGTATTTT.

The table lists this clone with a few counts. This rearrangement joins TRBV18 to TRBJ1-4, with 10 bases that match TRBD1. This CDR3 is built from 15 residues. The junction had 5 bases not matched to a gene; V was cut back by 3 bases and J by 7 bases. Looked up from germline, CDR1 is KGHSH and CDR2 is LQKENI. The CDR3 DNA reads as TGTGCCAGCTCACCTTCGGACAGGGGGTTTGAAAAACTGTTTTTT. This codes for CASSPSDRGFEKLFF. Drawing the rest from reference TRBV18 and TRBJ1-4, the complete variable domain is NAGVMQNPRHLVRRRGQEARLRCSPMKGHSHVYWYRQLPEEGLKFMVYLQKENIIDESGMPKERFSAEFPKEGPSILRIQQVVRGDSAAYFCASSPSDRGFEKLFFGSGTQLSVL.